The present T cell receptor beta chain was sequenced within a study of blood T cell repertoires in COVID-19. Background on the study: Material from acute and convalescent COVID-19 was sourced from the United States, Italy and Spain. Sources were T cells, B-cell-depleted T cells, or PBMCs; the material itself was cDNA or gDNA.

V lost 0 bases and J 2 bases, leaving 13 bases between the germline ends. CDR1 is MNHEY and CDR2 is SVGEGT in the germline V gene. The CDR3 consists of 16 residues. This clone was found once. Original analysis: Researchers report that nucleated cell counts were estimated from reference gene primer amplification. Data came from immunoSEQ multiplex PCR; TCRdb stores just in-frame clones and leaves some out. V and J calls and clone size follow that table, whereas D and trimming were derived from the DNA. There are about 170,000 clones in the sample; around 90% occur only once, and about 26% lies in the top ten.

This chain joins TRBV6-2 or TRBV6-3 and TRBJ1-2; D is perhaps TRBD1 (6 bases). Sequencing was done on a sample of peripheral blood. This clonotype originated in a man between 60 and 70 years old with acute or convalescent COVID-19. This CDR3 reads CASSYSGGRRNYGYTF. In DNA, the CDR3 is TGTGCCAGCAGTTACTCGGGGGGGCGACGGAACTATGGCTACACCTTC.